This TCR beta chain derives from a study of identical twins. Notes on the study in general: Because invariant MAIT and iNKT cells could be present, zero-insertion analyses could be partly confounded.

Unique molecular identifiers were present on the cDNA, which also gained a universal primer site by template switching. Each CDR3 protein gets one entry after TCRdb re-called the 5' RACE reads with MiXCR. Of 700,000 or so distinct CDR3 sequences detected, 8.6% appear once; the ten largest clones hold 0.75% to 1%. V shed 0 bases and J shed 4 bases, with 10 bases lying between them. The germline CDR1 and CDR2 sequences are SGDLS and YYNGEE. The CDR3 is 15 residues long. Healthy Caucasians alone served as donors. This clonotype has a handful of counts. Its antigen is undetermined. The same specimen was also included in a second study, on yellow fever vaccine responses in identical twins. That study adds: Twins reportedly appeared to share part of their vaccine T cell response while keeping part individual.

Sequenced input: PBMCs. This clonotype originated in a young woman in good health. The V and J genes are TRBV9 and TRBJ2-2, with D possibly called TRBD1 or TRBD2 (5 bases each). CDR3 bases: TGTGCCAGCAGCGTAGCGGGGCCCTCCACCGGGGAGCTGTTTTTT. Protein sequence: CASSVAGPSTGELFF. Filled out from reference TRBV9 and TRBJ2-2, the complete variable domain reads DSGVTQTPKHLITATGQRVTLRCSPRSGDLSVYWYQQSLDQGLQFLIQYYNGEERAKGNILERFSAQQFPDLHSELNLSSLELGDSALYFCASSVAGPSTGELFFGEGSRLTVL.